These T cell receptor beta chains were read from a single sample in a study of cytomegalovirus exposure and HLA in healthy donors. The method was immunoSEQ multiplex PCR; TCRdb's version includes in-frame clones alone and lacks a portion of them. The sample lists 150,000 to 200,000 clones; 75% to 90% were seen once. Sequencing used PBMCs. Every receptor here comes from a woman in her late teens or twenties in good health and CMV-seronegative. The CDR3 runs from the conserved cysteine through the conserved F or W.

v_gene	j_gene	CDR3aa
TRBV28	TRBJ2-1	CASISFRGAYNEQFF
TRBV28	TRBJ2-1	CASSPGLAGGNEQFF
TRBV5-1	TRBJ1-1	CASTPGMNTEAFF
TRBV7-9	TRBJ1-1	CASSPQGIEAFF
TRBV2	TRBJ1-2	CASRVSGTDNYGYTF
TRBV6-1	TRBJ1-3	CASSEYWGHSGNTIYF
TRBV11-2	TRBJ1-1	CASSLQGDTEAFF
TRBV20-1	TRBJ1-2	CSAKGKWGYTF
TRBV6-1	TRBJ1-5	CASSGTGTLSQPQHF
TRBV27	TRBJ1-6	CASRWTGGISPLHF
TRBV7-9	TRBJ1-6	CSSSLDGTANNSPLHF
TRBV7-9	TRBJ2-1	CASSFERGPGEQFF
TRBV5-1	TRBJ1-2	CASSPGQSYGYTF
TRBV5-1	TRBJ2-1	CASSLGGGSLEQFF
TRBV6-1	TRBJ2-5	CASSEGLVRGETQYF
TRBV6-1	TRBJ1-1	CASSRTAINTEAFF
TRBV6-5	TRBJ1-2	CASSYSGRAEGYTF
TRBV27	TRBJ2-7	CASSFFGTSAYEQYF
TRBV7-8	TRBJ2-3	CASSLDQVLGVLSTDTQYF
TRBV6-6	TRBJ2-7	CASSYSKGGDHEQYF
TRBV25-1	TRBJ1-3	CASSALTGALGNTIYF
TRBV28	TRBJ1-4	CASSFTGGVEKLFF
TRBV7-9	TRBJ1-5	CASSLGGGQENQPQHF
TRBV15	TRBJ1-1	CATSRDRGINEAFF
TRBV6-5	.	CASSYEGQGFEQYF
TRBV19	TRBJ1-1	CASSRQGAMVVTEAFF
TRBV11-2	TRBJ2-5	CASSYGQGRETQYF
TRBV2	TRBJ1-3	CASSPQGISGNTIYF
TRBV28	TRBJ2-5	CASSSPRPLAGVQETQYF
TRBV30	TRBJ2-5	CAWRGTTWVETQYF
TRBV7-9	TRBJ1-1	CSSSLIGDLGTEAFF
TRBV9	TRBJ1-2	CASRGDSMGGYTF
TRBV27	TRBJ2-5	CASSFHWTSGAETQYF
TRBV5-1	TRBJ2-7	CASSALLAGGLYEQYF
TRBV7-9	TRBJ1-1	CASSLAQGWSTEAFF
TRBV4-1	TRBJ2-7	CASSPTSGSFNEQYF
TRBV6-5	TRBJ2-7	CASSKLAGDSYEQYF
TRBV5-1	TRBJ2-7	CASSWTSGVPYEQYF
TRBV25-1	TRBJ1-4	CASSGGPGTVGEKLFF
TRBV18	TRBJ1-1	CASSPRDREASTEAFF
TRBV15	TRBJ1-6	CATSSLYNSPLHF
TRBV5-1	TRBJ2-1	CASSLVGRTSVIYNEQFF
TRBV19	TRBJ1-2	CASSTIGQGHGYTF
TRBV19	TRBJ2-3	CASSQKSGGSRDTQYF
TRBV19	TRBJ2-7	CASSPSGREQYF
TRBV19	TRBJ1-5	CASSMARGGFGSNQPQHF